Listed below are T cell receptor beta chains from one sample, sequenced in a study of blood T cell repertoires in COVID-19. Some clones are missing from TCRdb's copy, which holds only in-frame ones; the method was immunoSEQ multiplex PCR. The sample yields 280,000 or so clones, around nine tenths seen once. Sequencing used PBMCs or T cells enriched from blood (not recorded which). Receptors were obtained from a woman in her 50s who had been exposed to COVID-19. Each CDR3 is given with its conserved first and last residue. D genes are given only for firm matches. The size entry is marked missing in some rows and otherwise reads once, few, many or a size class.

DNA,CDR3,D,J,V,size,length
TGTGCCTGGCTGACTAGCGGGGGCCCCGGGGAGCAGTACTTC,CAWLTSGGPGEQYF,TRBD2,TRBJ2-7,TRBV30,.,14
TGTGCCAGCAGCCAATTGAGCGGGGGAGGTCAAGAGACCCAGTACTTC,CASSQLSGGGQETQYF,TRBD2,TRBJ2-5,TRBV5-4,.,16
TGTGCCAGCAGGGGAGGGCTCCATCAGCCCCAGCATTTT,CASRGGLHQPQHF,.,TRBJ1-5,TRBV28,.,13
TGCGCCAGCACCGGGACTAACCCTTACAATGAGCAGTTCTTC,CASTGTNPYNEQFF,TRBD2,TRBJ2-1,TRBV5-1,once,14
TGTGCCAGTAGTATCGCGGTGAGGGATACGCAGTATTTT,CASSIAVRDTQYF,.,TRBJ2-3,TRBV19,once,13
TGTGCCAGCAGTGAAAGGGACTTGAGTCGGCAGCCCCAGCATTTT,CASSERDLSRQPQHF,.,TRBJ1-5,TRBV2,.,15
TGTGCCAGCAGCCAATTTCGGGGGGCAGATACGCAGTATTTT,CASSQFRGADTQYF,TRBD2,TRBJ2-3,TRBV6-6,.,14
TGTGCCATCACTTCGGGACAGGAGTACGAGCAGTACTTC,CAITSGQEYEQYF,TRBD1,TRBJ2-7,TRBV28,.,13
TGTGCCAGCAGCTCCAGTCGAAACACCATATATTTT,CASSSSRNTIYF,.,TRBJ1-3,TRBV11-2,.,12
TGTGCCAGCTGTCAGGAAAATCAGCCCCAGCATTTT,CASCQENQPQHF,.,TRBJ1-5,TRBV2,.,12
TGTGCCAGCGCCAGGGGGGCATCCTATAATTCACCCCTCCACTTT,CASARGASYNSPLHF,TRBD1,TRBJ1-6,TRBV6-5,.,15
TGTGCCAGCAGTGAGGGACTAGCTTCTGAGCAGTTCTTC,CASSEGLASEQFF,TRBD2,TRBJ2-1,TRBV28,.,13
TGTGCCAGCAGTTATCGACAGGGCACCTACGAGCAGTACTTC,CASSYRQGTYEQYF,TRBD1,TRBJ2-7,TRBV6-2/TRBV6-3,few,14
TGTGCCAGCAGTTCCTCAAAAACAGGACAGAATAATTCACCCCTCCACTTT,CASSSSKTGQNNSPLHF,.,TRBJ1-6,TRBV6-2/TRBV6-3,.,17
TGTGCCAGCAGTCCACAGGGGGAAAGCACCTACGAGCAGTACTTC,CASSPQGESTYEQYF,TRBD1,TRBJ2-7,TRBV28,.,15
TGTGCCAGCAGTTTGGGCAGTCTCCAAGAGACCCAGTACTTC,CASSLGSLQETQYF,.,TRBJ2-5,TRBV28,.,14
TGCGCCAGCAGACCGGGACAGGGGCCCTACGAGCAGTACTTC,CASRPGQGPYEQYF,TRBD1,TRBJ2-7,TRBV5-1,once,14
TGTGCCAGCAGTCGTAGACAGGGGGCTTTCTCTAACACTGAAGCTTTCTTT,CASSRRQGAFSNTEAFF,TRBD1,TRBJ1-1,TRBV28,.,17
TGTGCCAGCAGTTATCCCGGACAGGGAGCGTACGAGCAGTACTTC,CASSYPGQGAYEQYF,TRBD1,TRBJ2-7,TRBV6-2/TRBV6-3,.,15
TGCGCCAGCGGTTGGGGACTTGGGGCCAACGTCCTGACTTTC,CASGWGLGANVLTF,.,TRBJ2-6,TRBV4-1,.,14